This TCR beta chain stems from a study of response to subunit inactivated influenza vaccine (dated by TCRdb to 2017 to 2018). Notes on the research overall: Deep quantitative T cell receptor repertoire profiling was used in the study to track responses to a trivalent subunit inactivated influenza vaccine.

This clonotype occurred a few times. Its antigen is not yet known. No base quality information exists; no much larger clone differs at one position. Overall results and qualifications from the work: The authors proposed that each seasonal influenza vaccination may bring in only a limited number of new T cells.

Trimming leaves V shorter by 3 bases and J shorter by 8 bases, with the junction holding 1 base beyond the gene matches. CDR1 and CDR2 are drawn from the germline V gene (reference sequence): SGHKS, YYEKEE. Reading from cysteine to phenylalanine, the CDR3 counts 12 amino acids. Of the read, only the CDR3 DNA is kept; its 36 bases are in frame from base 1. Library creation used RT-PCR. The instrument given in TCRdb is Illumina HiSeq 2500. TCRdb took the public reads, trimmed them with fastp at Q25, ran MiXCR for clone calling and kept in-frame beta chains. Rows are combined by CDR3 protein, so each entry shows the most common genes and DNA. The sample records 500,000 to 650,000 distinct CDR3 sequences, around 8% of which are singletons. The ten largest clones capture 10% to 15% of the sample.

The clonotype originates from a man between 45 and 75 years old who received an inactivated influenza vaccine. Donor details come from another sample of the same person, matched by shared clones. The sample here was PBMCs from blood, taken less than 25 months after vaccination. The rearranged chain carries TRBV5-5 and TRBJ2-3, and 9 bases in between align with TRBD2. Read as DNA, the sequence is TGTGCCAGCAGCTCGACTAGCGGTACGCAGTATTTT. Translated, it gives CASSSTSGTQYF.